The next 20 T cell receptor beta chains were all read from a single sample in a study of blood T cell repertoires in COVID-19. The repertoire was sequenced with immunoSEQ multiplex PCR; TCRdb's copy has only in-frame clones and lacks some. The sample shows roughly 160,000 clones, around 83% of them seen only once. Sequenced input: peripheral blood. Receptors were obtained from a man aged 18-30 years with acute or convalescent COVID-19.

The J gene is TRBJ2-7, the V gene TRBV28, with D perhaps TRBD1 (5 bases). This CDR3 region has 14 residues. The V gene lost 2 bases and the J gene lost 3 bases, with 11 bases spanning the gap. Germline V gene sequence: CDR1 MDHEN, CDR2 SYDVKM. The CDR3 region is CASSLRGGVYEQYV. The CDR3 DNA reads as TGTGCCAGCAGTTTAAGGGGCGGAGTCTACGAGCAGTACGTC.

V usage is TRBV6-5 and J usage is TRBJ1-1; D is undetermined. Germline CDR1 and CDR2: MNHEY and SVGAGI. V lost 10 bases to trimming and J lost 1 base, with 7 bases between them. This CDR3 is 11 amino acids long. The CDR3 is CATNRNTEAFF. For the CDR3, the DNA is TGTGCCACCAACAGGAACACTGAAGCTTTCTTT.

The V gene is TRBV5-1, the J gene TRBJ1-1; 9 bases align to TRBD1. J lost 1 base, V lost 5 bases, and 6 bases had no gene match. The CDR3 is made up of 15 amino acids. The germline CDR1 and CDR2 sequences are SGHRS and YFSETQ. The CDR3 loop is CASRPVDRGNTEAFF. Here the CDR3 DNA reads TGCGCCAGCAGGCCGGTGGACAGGGGGAACACTGAAGCTTTCTTT.

The V and J genes are TRBV5-4 and TRBJ2-1; D remains unclear. The CDR3 length is 14 residues. The V gene lost 0 bases and the J gene lost 4 bases, with 8 bases spanning the gap. The germline V gene has CDR1 SGHNT and CDR2 YYREEE (reference sequence). The CDR3 DNA sequence: TGTGCCAGCAGCTTGGCTATCCCGTACAATGAGCAGTTCTTC. It specifies CASSLAIPYNEQFF. Together with reference TRBV5-4 and TRBJ2-1, the CDR3 gives the full variable domain: ETGVTQSPTHLIKTRGQQVTLRCSSQSGHNTVSWYQQALGQGPQFIFQYYREEENGRGNFPPRFSGLQFPNYSSELNVNALELDDSALYLCASSLAIPYNEQFFGPGTRLTVL.

The chain uses TRBV5-8 and TRBJ1-2; D is possibly TRBD1 (6 bases). CDR1 SGHTS and CDR2 YDEGEE come from the germline V gene. Trimming shortened V by 6 bases and J by 7 bases, and 13 bases separated the two germline ends. The CDR3 contains 12 residues. The CDR3 here is CASNGYRAGYTF. For the CDR3, the DNA is TGTGCCAGCAACGGGTACAGGGCTGGCTACACCTTC.

This clone was counted a single time. This chain connects TRBV6-4 to TRBJ2-3; TRBD2 agrees at 9 bases. This CDR3 is 16 amino acids long. Germline values: CDR1 MRHNA, CDR2 SNTAGT. V shed 3 bases and J 4 bases; nucleotides not matched to a gene: 8. The DNA of the CDR3 is TGTGCCAGCAGTGAGTCTAGCGGGGAGACGGCAGATACGCAGTATTTT. Protein: CASSESSGETADTQYF.

The chain has TRBV29-1 and TRBJ1-1, with D unclear. The germline CDR1 and CDR2 sequences are SQVTM and ANQGSEA. Trimming pared 4 bases from V and 0 bases from J, leaving 12 bases between. There are 14 residues in the CDR3. The CDR3 coding sequence is TGCAGCGTTGTATCGGGGAACATGAACACTGAAGCTTTCTTT. It yields the protein CSVVSGNMNTEAFF. The full variable domain, in which reference TRBV29-1 and TRBJ1-1 provide the parts outside the CDR3, is SAVISQKPSRDICQRGTSLTIQCQVDSQVTMMFWYRQQPGQSLTLIATANQGSEATYESGFVIDKFPISRPNLTFSTLTVSNMSPEDSSIYLCSVVSGNMNTEAFFGQGTRLTVV.

CDR3 in DNA: TGTGCCAGCTCACCATCGGAGCGAACTAACTATGGCTACACCTTC. It yields the protein CASSPSERTNYGYTF. V is TRBV18 and J is TRBJ1-2; no reliable D call. From germline, CDR1 is KGHSH and CDR2 LQKENI. This CDR3 has 15 residues. Between the trimmed V and J ends, which lost 2 bases and 0 bases, there was a span of 10 bases.

The chain is built from TRBV29-1 and TRBJ1-2, with 10 nucleotides matching TRBD1. With 6 bases clipped from V and 3 bases from J, the junction kept 13 bases outside the gene matches. CDR1 and CDR2 (germline): SQVTM, ANQGSEA. The CDR3 length is 16 residues. CDR3 sequence: CSVRRDRGIADYGYTF. The CDR3 nucleotides read TGCAGCGTCCGCCGGGACAGGGGAATCGCGGACTATGGCTACACCTTC.

This chain joins TRBV6-5 and TRBJ1-2; D is possibly TRBD1 (6 bases). Germline lookup yields CDR1 MNHEY and CDR2 SVGAGI. Trimming took 11 bases from V and 4 from J, leaving 14 bases between them. The CDR3 sequence is 12 residues long. CDR3 sequence (DNA): TGTGCCGGAAGCCAGGGGACCTATGGCTACACCTTC. It encodes CAGSQGTYGYTF.

Here the CDR3 DNA reads TGTGCCTGGAGCGCTTCGGGGGGCCTCAATCAGCCCCAGCATTTT. It specifies CAWSASGGLNQPQHF. J is TRBJ1-5 and V is TRBV30, with D maybe TRBD1 (6 bases). The V and J ends lost 3 bases and 3 bases respectively, with 15 bases between them. CDR3 length: 15 amino acids. Germline V gene sequence: CDR1 GTSNPN, CDR2 SVGIG (reference sequence).

This chain links TRBV2 with TRBJ1-6, with D uncertain. The CDR3 is 14 amino acids. The ends were cut back, 4 bases at V and 6 bases at J, with 10 bases in the middle. Germline V gene data show CDR1 as SNHLY and CDR2 as FYNNEI. The DNA for the CDR3 is TGTGCCAGCAGTGCCAGCCGCGGTAATTCACCCCTCCACTTT. Amino acids: CASSASRGNSPLHF.

V and J are TRBV5-4 and TRBJ1-1; D gene unclear. The V end lost 1 base, the J end lost 6 bases, and 7 bases lay between the germline ends. The CDR3 spans 12 residues. Germline V gives CDR1 SGHNT, CDR2 YYREEE (reference sequence). In nucleotides, the CDR3 is TGTGCCAGCAGCTTGTTGGGCTCTGAAGCTTTCTTT. Translation: CASSLLGSEAFF.

The CDR3 nucleotides read TGTGCCAGCAGTGGGCGACAAGCAGGGTCATCGGGAAAACTGTTTTTT. It is translated as CASSGRQAGSSGKLFF. This chain links TRBV6-1 with TRBJ1-4, with D possibly TRBD1 on 5 matching bases. The length of the CDR3 is 16 residues. Germline CDR1 is MNHNS and CDR2 is SASEGT. Trimming removed 4 bases at V and 10 bases at J, with 22 bases between.

The V call is TRBV2, the J call TRBJ2-1, with 12 bases lining up with TRBD2. CDR1 SNHLY and CDR2 FYNNEI come from the germline V gene. V shed 4 bases, J shed 8 bases, and the junction held 15 bases outside the gene matches. This CDR3 has 18 amino acids. CDR3 protein: CASSVKGLAGRNGDEQFF. The DNA for the CDR3 is TGTGCCAGCAGTGTAAAGGGACTAGCGGGTCGAAATGGGGATGAGCAGTTCTTC. Full variable domain (outside the CDR3, taken from reference TRBV2 and TRBJ2-1): EPEVTQTPSHQVTQMGQEVILRCVPISNHLYFYWYRQILGQKVEFLVSFYNNEISEKSEIFDDQFSVERPDGSNFTLKIRSTKLEDSAMYFCASSVKGLAGRNGDEQFFGPGTRLTVL.

The chain carries TRBV11-2 and TRBJ2-5; D is possibly TRBD2 (7 bases). Germline V gene data show CDR1 as SGHAT and CDR2 as FQNNGV. The CDR3 extends over 17 amino acids. Trimming pared 5 bases from V and 5 bases from J, leaving 24 bases between. The chain's CDR3 is CASSLKGGGRLAETQYF. The DNA for the CDR3 is TGTGCCAGCAGCCTAAAGGGAGGGGGGCGACTTGCGGAGACCCAGTACTTC.

This chain links TRBV6-5 with TRBJ2-1; tentative D call: TRBD2 (6 bases). This CDR3 has 16 residues. The germline V and J ends were trimmed by 2 bases and 0 bases, with 11 bases remaining between them. Germline CDR1 and CDR2: MNHEY and SVGAGI. CDR3 bases: TGTGCCAGCAGTTACGAGGCGGGGACCTCCTACAATGAGCAGTTCTTC. This encodes CASSYEAGTSYNEQFF.

DNA for the CDR3: TGTGCCAGCACCGATCGGAGCACTGAAGCTTTCTTT. As protein: CASTDRSTEAFF. The rearrangement uses TRBV5-4 and TRBJ1-1, with D unclear. Germline loops: CDR1 SGHNT, CDR2 YYREEE (reference sequence). V lost 6 bases and J lost 4, with 10 bases in between. The CDR3 covers 12 residues. Supplemented by reference TRBV5-4 and TRBJ1-1, the full variable domain reads ETGVTQSPTHLIKTRGQQVTLRCSSQSGHNTVSWYQQALGQGPQFIFQYYREEENGRGNFPPRFSGLQFPNYSSELNVNALELDDSALYLCASTDRSTEAFFGQGTRLTVV.

This clone was seen a single time. V and J are TRBV19 and TRBJ1-5; 7 bases fit TRBD1. J gave up 2 bases and V 10 bases, and 8 bases lay outside the gene matches. CDR1 is LNHDA and CDR2 is SQIVND in the germline V gene (reference sequence). This CDR3 has 14 amino acids. As DNA, the CDR3 is TGTGCCACCTCCCTCGGACAGGGCAATCAGCCCCAGCATTTT. Amino acids: CATSLGQGNQPQHF.

This clone was seen a single time. This rearrangement joins TRBV9 to TRBJ2-5; weak D call: TRBD1 (6 bases). With 4 bases removed from V and 4 bases from J, the gap between germline ends came to 17 bases. This CDR3 contains 15 residues. Germline V gene data show CDR1 as SGDLS and CDR2 as YYNGEE. The CDR3 spells CASSPTTGWRETQYF. DNA of the CDR3: TGTGCCAGCAGCCCGACCACAGGGTGGCGAGAGACCCAGTACTTC.